This record covers a single T cell receptor (beta chain). Its cognate antigen is unknown. The time point denotes: blood at routine non-recurrence follow-up after resection. This entry belongs to a study of spatial heterogeneity in lung cancer. General study results and limits: Follow-up blood showed ubiquitous expanded tumor TCRs less than blood at resection did.

CDR1 and CDR2 from the germline V gene are MNHEY and SMNVEV (reference sequence). V was trimmed by 6 bases and J by 3 bases, leaving 14 bases between them. CDR3 size: 14 residues. TCRdb recomputed calls from the 5' RACE reads with MiXCR, one row per CDR3 protein. The data hold around 10,000 distinct CDR3 sequences, with roughly 20% observed a single time. The rearrangement links TRBV27 to TRBJ1-2; D is possibly TRBD1 (5 bases). The receptor comes from a male donor with early-stage non-small cell lung cancer. Sequencing was performed on PBMCs, taken at follow-up. The CDR3 here is CASRGQGRDYGYTF. The CDR3, as DNA: TGTGCCAGCAGGGGCCAAGGCAGGGACTATGGCTACACCTTC.